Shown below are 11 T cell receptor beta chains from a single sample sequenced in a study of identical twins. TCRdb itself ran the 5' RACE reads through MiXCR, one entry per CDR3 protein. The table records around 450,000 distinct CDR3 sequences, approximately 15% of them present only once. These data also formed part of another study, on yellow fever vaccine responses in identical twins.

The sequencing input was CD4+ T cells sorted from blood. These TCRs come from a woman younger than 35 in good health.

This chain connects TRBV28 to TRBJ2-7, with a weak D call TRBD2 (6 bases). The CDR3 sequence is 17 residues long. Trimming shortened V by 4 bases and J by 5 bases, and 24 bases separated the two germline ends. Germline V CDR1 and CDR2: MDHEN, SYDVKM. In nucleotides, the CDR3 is TGTGCCAGCAGTTCCTGGCGGGGAGTCGGGATTGGGGACGAGCAGTACTTC. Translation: CASSSWRGVGIGDEQYF.

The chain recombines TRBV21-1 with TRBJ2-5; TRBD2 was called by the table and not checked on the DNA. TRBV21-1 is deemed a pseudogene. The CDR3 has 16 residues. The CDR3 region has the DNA TGTGCCAGCAGCAAAATGGAGCGGGAGAGTAGGGAGACCCAGTACTTC. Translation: CASSKMERESRETQYF.

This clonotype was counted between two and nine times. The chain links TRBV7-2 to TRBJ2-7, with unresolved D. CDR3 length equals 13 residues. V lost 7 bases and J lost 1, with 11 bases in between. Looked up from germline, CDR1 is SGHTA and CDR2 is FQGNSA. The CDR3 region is CASNLEDSYEQYF. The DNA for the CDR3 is TGTGCCAGCAACCTTGAGGATTCCTACGAGCAGTACTTC.

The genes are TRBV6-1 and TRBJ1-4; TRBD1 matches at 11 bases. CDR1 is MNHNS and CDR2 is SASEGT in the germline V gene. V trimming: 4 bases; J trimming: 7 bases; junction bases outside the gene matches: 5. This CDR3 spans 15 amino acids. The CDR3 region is CASSGSGTGGEKLFF. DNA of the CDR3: TGTGCCAGCAGTGGATCCGGGACAGGGGGTGAAAAACTGTTTTTT.

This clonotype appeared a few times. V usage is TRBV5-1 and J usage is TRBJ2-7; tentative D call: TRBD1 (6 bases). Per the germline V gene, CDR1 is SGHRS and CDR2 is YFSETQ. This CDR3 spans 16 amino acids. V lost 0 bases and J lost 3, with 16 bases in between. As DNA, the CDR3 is TGCGCCAGCAGCTTGGAACCAACTAGAGGGGGCTACGAGCAGTACTTC. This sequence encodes CASSLEPTRGGYEQYF.

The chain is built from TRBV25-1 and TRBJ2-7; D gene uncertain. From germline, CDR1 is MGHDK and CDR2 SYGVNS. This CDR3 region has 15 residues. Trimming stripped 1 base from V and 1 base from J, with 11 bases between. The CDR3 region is CASSESGRISYEQYF. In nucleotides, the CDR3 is TGTGCCAGCAGTGAATCAGGACGGATTTCCTACGAGCAGTACTTC.

This chain's CDR3 is CATFGLGANYGYTF. The CDR3 DNA is TGTGCCACCTTCGGCCTTGGAGCTAACTATGGCTACACCTTC. The chain couples TRBV6-1 to TRBJ1-2; D is undetermined. V was shortened by 10 bases and J by 0 bases, with 15 bases between the two germline ends. The length of the CDR3 is 14 residues. Germline V CDR1 and CDR2: MNHNS, SASEGT.

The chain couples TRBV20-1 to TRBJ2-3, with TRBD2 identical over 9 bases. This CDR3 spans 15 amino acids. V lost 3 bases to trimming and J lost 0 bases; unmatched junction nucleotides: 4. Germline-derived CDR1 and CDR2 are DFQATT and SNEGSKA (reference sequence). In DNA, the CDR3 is TGCAGTGCTAGTGTGCGGGAGGGAAGCACAGATACGCAGTATTTT. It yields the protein CSASVREGSTDTQYF.

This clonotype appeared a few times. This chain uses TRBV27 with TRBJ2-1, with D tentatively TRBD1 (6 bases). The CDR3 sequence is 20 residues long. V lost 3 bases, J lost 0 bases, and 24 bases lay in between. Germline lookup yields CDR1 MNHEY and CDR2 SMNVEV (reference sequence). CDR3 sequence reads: CASSFQALGRGGSSYNEQFF. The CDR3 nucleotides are TGTGCCAGCAGTTTTCAAGCTCTGGGCAGGGGCGGAAGCTCCTACAATGAGCAGTTCTTC.

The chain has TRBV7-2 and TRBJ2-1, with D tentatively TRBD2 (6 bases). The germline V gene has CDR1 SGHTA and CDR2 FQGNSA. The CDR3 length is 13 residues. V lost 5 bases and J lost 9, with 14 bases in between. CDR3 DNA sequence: TGTGCCAGCAGCCAGACTAGTTATCTTGAGCAGTTCTTC. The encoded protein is CASSQTSYLEQFF.

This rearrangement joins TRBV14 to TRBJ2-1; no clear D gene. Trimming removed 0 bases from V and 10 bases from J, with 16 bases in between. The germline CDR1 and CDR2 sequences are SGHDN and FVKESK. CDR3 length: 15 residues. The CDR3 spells CASSQDIGPNYEQFF. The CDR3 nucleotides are TGTGCCAGCAGCCAAGACATTGGTCCAAACTACGAGCAGTTCTTC. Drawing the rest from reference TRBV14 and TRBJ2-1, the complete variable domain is EAGVTQFPSHSVIEKGQTVTLRCDPISGHDNLYWYRRVMGKEIKFLLHFVKESKQDESGMPNNRFLAERTGGTYSTLKVQPAELEDSGVYFCASSQDIGPNYEQFFGPGTRLTVL.